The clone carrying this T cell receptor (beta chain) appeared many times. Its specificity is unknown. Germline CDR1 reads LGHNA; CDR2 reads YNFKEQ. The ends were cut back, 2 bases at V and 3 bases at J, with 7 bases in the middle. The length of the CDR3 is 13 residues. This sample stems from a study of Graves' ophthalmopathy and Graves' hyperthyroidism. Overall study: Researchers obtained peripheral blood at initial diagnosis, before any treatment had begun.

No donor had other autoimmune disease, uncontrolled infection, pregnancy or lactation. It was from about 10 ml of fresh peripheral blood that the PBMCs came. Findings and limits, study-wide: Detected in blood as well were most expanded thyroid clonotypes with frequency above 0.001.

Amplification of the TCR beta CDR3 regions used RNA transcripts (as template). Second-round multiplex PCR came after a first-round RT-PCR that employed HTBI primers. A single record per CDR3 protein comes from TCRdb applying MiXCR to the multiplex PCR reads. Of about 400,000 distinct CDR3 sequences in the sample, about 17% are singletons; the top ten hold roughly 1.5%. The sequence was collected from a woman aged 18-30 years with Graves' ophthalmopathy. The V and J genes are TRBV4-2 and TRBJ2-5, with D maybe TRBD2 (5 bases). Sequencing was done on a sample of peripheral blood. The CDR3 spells CASSQLREETQYF. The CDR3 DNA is TGTGCCAGCAGCCAACTGAGGGAAGAGACCCAGTACTTC.